The rows below give T cell receptor beta chains drawn from one sample of a study of control samples from healthy donors and cancer patients. Assay: immunoSEQ multiplex PCR; the TCRdb copy retains only in-frame clones and omits some. The table lists around 100,000 clones, around 89% of them singletons, with roughly 7.7% in the top ten. Sequenced material: blood. These receptor sequences come from a man between 25 and 39 years old in good health. Both conserved end residues are part of each CDR3. The D gene is left open where the match is weak. A row's size may be missing; if present it is once, few, many or a size class.

-	-	TRBV3-1/TRBV3-2	TRBJ1-2	TGTGCCAGCAGTCAAGCCGGGACGCCCTACTGGGGCTACACCTTC	CASSQAGTPYWGYTF
once	-	TRBV5-4	TRBJ1-1	TGTGCCAGCAGCTCCAGGGATAAGAACACTGAAGCTTTCTTT	CASSSRDKNTEAFF
-	TRBD1	TRBV7-8	TRBJ1-2	TGTGCCAGCAGCTTAAAACAGGGGGCTACCTATGGCTACACCTTC	CASSLKQGATYGYTF
-	TRBD2	TRBV7-2	TRBJ2-4	TGTGCCAGCAGCCCCTCGGGACTAGCGGGGGATCAGTACTTC	CASSPSGLAGDQYF
-	TRBD2	TRBV4-2	TRBJ2-5	TGTGCCAGCAGCCTAACTAGCGAGAGGGGAGAGACCCAGTACTTC	CASSLTSERGETQYF
-	-	TRBV14	TRBJ2-7	TGTGCCAGCAGCCGGGGCGGGTCCCTCCACGAGCAGTACTTC	CASSRGGSLHEQYF
few	-	TRBV6-5	TRBJ1-1	TGTGCCAGCAGGAGGGGAGGTTCCACTGAAGCTTTCTTT	CASRRGGSTEAFF
-	-	TRBV19	TRBJ1-5	TGTGCCAGTAGTAACCCGGGGGGGGGTCAGCCCCAGCATTTT	CASSNPGGGQPQHF
-	TRBD2	TRBV11-1	TRBJ2-2	TGTGCCAGCAGCTTGGGGACTAGCGGGAGATCCGGGGAGCTGTTTTTT	CASSLGTSGRSGELFF
once	-	TRBV28	TRBJ2-3	TGTGCCAGCAGTTTATGGGCAGGTTCTAGCACAGATACGCAGTATTTT	CASSLWAGSSTDTQYF
-	TRBD1	TRBV27	TRBJ2-2	TGTGCCAGCAGTTTTCGGGGACAGGGGATCGGGGAGCTGTTTTTT	CASSFRGQGIGELFF
-	-	TRBV27	TRBJ2-3	TGTGCCAGCAGTTTAGCTACCACAGATACGCAGTATTTT	CASSLATTDTQYF
-	TRBD1	TRBV11-2	TRBJ1-1	TGTGCCAGCAGCTGGGGACAGGGGAGGACTGAAGCTTTCTTT	CASSWGQGRTEAFF
-	TRBD1	TRBV9	TRBJ1-2	TGTGCCAGCAGCGGAAGGGGGCGCCAGAACTATGGCTACACCTTC	CASSGRGRQNYGYTF
-	-	TRBV19	TRBJ2-2	TGTGCCAGTATTAGGACGGTGAACACCGGGGAGCTGTTTTTT	CASIRTVNTGELFF
few	-	TRBV6-5	TRBJ1-5	TGTGCCAGCAGCCTCGGACTTAGCAATCAGCCCCAGCATTTT	CASSLGLSNQPQHF
-	TRBD1	TRBV2	TRBJ2-1	TGTGCCAGCAACCCGGGACAGATCACTGAGCAGTTCTTC	CASNPGQITEQFF
-	-	TRBV6-5	TRBJ1-3	TGTGCCAGCAGTTACTCTGGTTACTCTGGAAACACCATATATTTT	CASSYSGYSGNTIYF